The clone carrying this TCR beta chain was seen repeatedly, ten times or more. V was trimmed by 4 bases and J by 5 bases, leaving 3 bases between them. The CDR3 has 10 amino acids. CDR1 and CDR2 from the germline V gene are SQVTM and ANQGSEA. These data belong to a study of T-cell reconstitution after alpha-beta-depleted transplantation in children. Unique molecular identifiers featured in how the TCRbeta library was prepared. Each CDR3 protein gets one entry after TCRdb re-called the PCR reads with MiXCR. There are about 640,000 distinct CDR3 sequences in the sample; approximately 15% occur only once, and approximately 1% lies in the top ten.

This clonotype was sampled from a human donor who donated a stem cell graft to a child with acute myeloid leukemia. The chain employs TRBV29-1 and TRBJ2-1, with D hard to call. The sample in question was PBMCs from the stem cell graft donor, obtained from the stem cell graft. CDR3 DNA sequence: TGCAGCGTTGCGAACAATGAGCAGTTCTTC. This gives the protein CSVANNEQFF.